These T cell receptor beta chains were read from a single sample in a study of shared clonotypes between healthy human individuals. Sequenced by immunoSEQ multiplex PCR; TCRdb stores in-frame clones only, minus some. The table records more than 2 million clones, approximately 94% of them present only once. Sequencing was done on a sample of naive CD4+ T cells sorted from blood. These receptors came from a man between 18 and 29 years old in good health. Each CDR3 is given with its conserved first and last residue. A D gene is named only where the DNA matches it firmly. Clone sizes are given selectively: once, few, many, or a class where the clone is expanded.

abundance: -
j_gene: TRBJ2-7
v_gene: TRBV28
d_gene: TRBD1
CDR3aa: CASSSPGQGGYEQYF
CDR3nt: TGTGCCAGCAGTTCTCCGGGACAGGGAGGGTACGAGCAGTACTTC

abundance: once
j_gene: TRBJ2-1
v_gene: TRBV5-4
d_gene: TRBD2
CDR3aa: CASSGEGYWSYNEQFF
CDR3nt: TGTGCCAGCAGCGGGGAGGGGTATTGGTCCTACAATGAGCAGTTCTTC

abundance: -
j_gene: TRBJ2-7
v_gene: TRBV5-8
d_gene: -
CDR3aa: CASSALTYEQYF
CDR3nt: TGTGCCAGCAGCGCTTTGACCTACGAGCAGTACTTC

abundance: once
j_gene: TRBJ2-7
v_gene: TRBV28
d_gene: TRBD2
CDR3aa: CASSYGLAPPYEQYF
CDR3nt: TGTGCCAGCAGCTACGGACTAGCTCCCCCCTACGAGCAGTACTTC

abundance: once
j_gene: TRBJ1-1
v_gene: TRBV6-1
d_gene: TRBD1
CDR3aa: CASSGGQSNTEAFF
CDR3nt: TGTGCCAGCAGTGGGGGACAGTCGAACACTGAAGCTTTCTTT

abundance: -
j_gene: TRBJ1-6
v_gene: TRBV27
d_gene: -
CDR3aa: CASSAGESPLHF
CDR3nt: TGTGCCAGCAGTGCCGGGGAATCACCCCTCCACTTT

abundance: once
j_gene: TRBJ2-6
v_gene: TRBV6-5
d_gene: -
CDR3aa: CASSYRSLGANVLTF
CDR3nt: TGTGCCAGCAGTTACCGGTCCCTTGGGGCCAACGTCCTGACTTTC

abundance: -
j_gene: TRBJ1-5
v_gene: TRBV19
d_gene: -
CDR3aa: CASRDANQPQHF
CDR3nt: TGTGCCAGTAGGGATGCCAATCAGCCCCAGCATTTT

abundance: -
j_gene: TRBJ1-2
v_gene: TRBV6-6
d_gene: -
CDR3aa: CASTSYMMDYGYTF
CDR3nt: TGTGCCAGCACCTCGTACATGATGGACTATGGCTACACCTTC

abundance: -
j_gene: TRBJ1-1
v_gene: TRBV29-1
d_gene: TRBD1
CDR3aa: CSAIRDRGLSTEAFF
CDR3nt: TGCAGCGCGATCCGGGACAGGGGCTTAAGTACTGAAGCTTTCTTT

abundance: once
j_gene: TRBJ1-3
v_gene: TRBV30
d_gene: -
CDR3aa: CAWSQPGPNTGNTIYF
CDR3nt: TGTGCCTGGAGCCAACCGGGACCCAATACGGGAAACACCATATATTTT

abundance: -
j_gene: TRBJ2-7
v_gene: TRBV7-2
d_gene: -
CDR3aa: CASRSGPLHEQYF
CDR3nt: TGTGCCAGCAGGAGCGGACCCCTCCACGAGCAGTACTTC

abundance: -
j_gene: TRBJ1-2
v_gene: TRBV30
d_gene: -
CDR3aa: CAWSVQGSSGYTF
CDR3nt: TGTGCCTGGAGTGTACAGGGCTCCAGTGGCTACACCTTC

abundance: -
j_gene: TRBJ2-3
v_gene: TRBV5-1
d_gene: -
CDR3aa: CASSLRQGADTQYF
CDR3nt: TGCGCCAGCAGCTTGAGGCAGGGCGCAGATACGCAGTATTTT

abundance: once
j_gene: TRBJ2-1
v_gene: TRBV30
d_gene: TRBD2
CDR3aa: CAWSGFAGAYNEQFF
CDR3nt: TGTGCCTGGAGTGGGTTTGCGGGAGCCTACAATGAGCAGTTCTTC

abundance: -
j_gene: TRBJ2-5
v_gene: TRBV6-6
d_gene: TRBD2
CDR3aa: CASSYSTSGGQETQYF
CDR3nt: TGTGCCAGCAGTTACTCGACTAGCGGGGGCCAAGAGACCCAGTACTTC

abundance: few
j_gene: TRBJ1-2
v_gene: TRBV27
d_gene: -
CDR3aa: CASSLSANYGYTF
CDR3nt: TGTGCCAGCAGTCTCTCCGCTAACTATGGCTACACCTTC

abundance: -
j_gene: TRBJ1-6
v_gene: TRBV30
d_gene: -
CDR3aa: CAWMKGPGSPLHF
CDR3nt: TGTGCCTGGATGAAGGGTCCCGGTTCACCCCTCCACTTT

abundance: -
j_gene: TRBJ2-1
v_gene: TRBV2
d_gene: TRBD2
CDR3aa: CASSAVSGGGSNEQFF
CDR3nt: TGTGCCAGCAGCGCAGTTAGCGGGGGGGGTAGCAATGAGCAGTTCTTC

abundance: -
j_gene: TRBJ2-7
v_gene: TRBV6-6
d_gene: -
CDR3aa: CASSGTGEGVHEQYF
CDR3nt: TGTGCCAGCAGTGGTACAGGGGAGGGTGTCCACGAGCAGTACTTC

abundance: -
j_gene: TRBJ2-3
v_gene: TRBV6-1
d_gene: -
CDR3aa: CASSEYAGPTDTQYF
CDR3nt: TGTGCCAGCAGTGAATACGCGGGGCCCACAGATACGCAGTATTTT

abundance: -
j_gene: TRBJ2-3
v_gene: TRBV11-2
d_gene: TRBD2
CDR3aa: CASSLDVAGVNTDTQYF
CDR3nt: TGTGCCAGCAGCTTAGATGTGGCGGGGGTGAACACAGATACGCAGTATTTT

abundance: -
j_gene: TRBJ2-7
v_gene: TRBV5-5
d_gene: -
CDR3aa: CASSLNDLYEQYF
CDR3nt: TGTGCCAGCAGCTTGAACGACCTGTACGAGCAGTACTTC

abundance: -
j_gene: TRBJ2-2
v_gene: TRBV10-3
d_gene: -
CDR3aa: CAISEKSSLFF
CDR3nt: TGTGCCATCAGTGAGAAGTCGTCGCTGTTTTTT

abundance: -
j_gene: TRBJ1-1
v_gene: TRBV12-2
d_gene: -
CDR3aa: CASRFQLLLAFF
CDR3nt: TGTGCAAGTCGCTTTCAGCTGCTACTAGCTTTCTTT

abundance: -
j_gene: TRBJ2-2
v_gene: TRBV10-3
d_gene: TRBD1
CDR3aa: CAISEMAGGLSGELFF
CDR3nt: TGTGCCATCAGTGAGATGGCAGGGGGATTGTCCGGGGAGCTGTTTTTT

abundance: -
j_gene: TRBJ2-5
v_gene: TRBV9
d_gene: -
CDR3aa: CASSATYGIQGETQYF
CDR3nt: TGTGCCAGCAGCGCGACCTACGGGATTCAGGGAGAGACCCAGTACTTC

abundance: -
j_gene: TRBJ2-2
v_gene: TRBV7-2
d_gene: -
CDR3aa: CASTLRGPSSTGELFF
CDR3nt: TGTGCCAGCACCCTCCGCGGACCCTCTTCCACCGGGGAGCTGTTTTTT

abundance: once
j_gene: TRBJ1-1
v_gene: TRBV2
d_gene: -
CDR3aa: CASRGDPRDTEAFF
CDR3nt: TGTGCCAGCAGGGGGGACCCTCGGGACACTGAAGCTTTCTTT

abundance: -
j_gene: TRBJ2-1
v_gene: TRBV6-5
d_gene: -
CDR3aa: CASTRTEGNEQFF
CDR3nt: TGTGCCAGCACCAGAACCGAGGGGAATGAGCAGTTCTTC

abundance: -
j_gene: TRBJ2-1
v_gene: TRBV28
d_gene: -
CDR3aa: CASSSPAWADEQFF
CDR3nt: TGTGCCAGCAGTTCACCCGCCTGGGCGGATGAGCAGTTCTTC

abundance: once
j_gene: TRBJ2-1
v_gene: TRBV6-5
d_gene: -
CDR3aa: CASSRSPGGEQFF
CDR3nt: TGTGCCAGCAGTCGTTCTCCTGGGGGGGAGCAGTTCTTC

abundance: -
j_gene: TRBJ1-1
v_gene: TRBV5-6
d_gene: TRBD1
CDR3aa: CASSLAPRDRLNTEAFF
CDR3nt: TGTGCCAGCAGCTTGGCCCCCCGGGACAGGTTAAACACTGAAGCTTTCTTT

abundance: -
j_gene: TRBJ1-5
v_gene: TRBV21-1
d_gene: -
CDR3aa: CASSKERGSYSNQPQHF
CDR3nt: TGTGCCAGCAGCAAAGAACGGGGGAGTTATAGCAATCAGCCCCAGCATTTT

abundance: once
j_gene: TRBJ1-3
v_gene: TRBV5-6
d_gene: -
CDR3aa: CASSFERGASGNTIYF
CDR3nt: TGTGCCAGCAGCTTTGAGAGGGGTGCCTCTGGAAACACCATATATTTT

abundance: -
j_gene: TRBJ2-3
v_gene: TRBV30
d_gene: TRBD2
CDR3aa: CAADRGGTDTQYF
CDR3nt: TGTGCCGCCGACCGCGGGGGAACAGATACGCAGTATTTT

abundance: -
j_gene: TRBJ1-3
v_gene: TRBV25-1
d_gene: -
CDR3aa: CASSFTGGNTIYF
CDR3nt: TGTGCCAGCAGCTTCACAGGTGGAAACACCATATATTTT

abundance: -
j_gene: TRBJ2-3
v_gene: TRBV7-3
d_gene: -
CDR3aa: CASSLGLNTDTQYF
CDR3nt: TGTGCCAGCAGCTTAGGTCTAAACACAGATACGCAGTATTTT

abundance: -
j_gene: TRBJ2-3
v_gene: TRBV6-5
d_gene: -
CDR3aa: CASRVAVSTDTQYF
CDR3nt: TGTGCCAGCAGGGTAGCGGTTAGCACAGATACGCAGTATTTT

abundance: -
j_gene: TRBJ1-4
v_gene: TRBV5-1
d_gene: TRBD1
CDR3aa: CASSLIGQGATNEKLFF
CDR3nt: TGCGCCAGCAGCTTAATCGGACAGGGGGCAACTAATGAAAAACTGTTTTTT

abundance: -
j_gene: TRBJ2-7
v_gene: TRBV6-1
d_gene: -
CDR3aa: CASSEADLGEQYF
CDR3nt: TGTGCCAGCAGTGAAGCGGATCTCGGCGAGCAGTACTTC

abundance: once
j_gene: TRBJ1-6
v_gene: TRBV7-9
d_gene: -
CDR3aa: CASSYSGVHNSPLHF
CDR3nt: TGTGCCAGCAGCTACTCAGGGGTACATAATTCACCCCTCCACTTT

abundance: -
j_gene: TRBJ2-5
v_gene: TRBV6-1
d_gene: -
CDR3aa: CASSESWGPGETQYF
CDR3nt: TGTGCCAGCAGTGAATCATGGGGGCCAGGAGAGACCCAGTACTTC

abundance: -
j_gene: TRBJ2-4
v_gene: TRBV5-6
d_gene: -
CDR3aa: CASIPPFRIKNIQYF
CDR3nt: TGTGCCAGCATCCCCCCGTTTAGAATTAAAAACATTCAGTACTTC

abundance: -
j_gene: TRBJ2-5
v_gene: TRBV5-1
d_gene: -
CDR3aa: CASSLGGGKAYKETQYF
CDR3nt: TGCGCCAGCAGCTTGGGTGGAGGGAAGGCATATAAAGAGACCCAGTACTTC